The 20 T cell receptor beta chains below were found in one sample sequenced in a study of spatial heterogeneity in lung cancer. Time point described: blood at routine non-recurrence follow-up after resection. TCRs were sequenced from unsorted whole RNA of tumor, nontumor lung or PBMC. TCRdb fed the 5' RACE reads into MiXCR, producing one record per CDR3 protein. The table includes some 110,000 distinct CDR3 sequences, more than 10% detected once. The sample here was PBMCs, taken at follow-up. The receptors shown here come from a male donor with early-stage non-small cell lung cancer.

On this clonotype: A read error is possible here, since a much larger clone lies one base away. The chain combines TRBV12-3 or TRBV12-4 with TRBJ2-7, with D unclear. The CDR3 is made up of 11 amino acids. CDR3 DNA sequence: TGTGCCAGCAGTTCCGGCTACAAGCAGCACTTC. Translating it yields CASSSGYKQHF.

CDR3 coding DNA: TGCGCCAGCAGCTCGACAGGGGATCCTGGAAACACCATATATTTT. It encodes CASSSTGDPGNTIYF. This rearrangement joins TRBV5-1 to TRBJ1-3; 8 nucleotides match TRBD1. J gave up 2 bases and V 3 bases, and 4 bases lay outside the gene matches. Germline loops: CDR1 SGHRS, CDR2 YFSETQ. The CDR3 has 15 residues.

This clonotype appeared a few times. This rearrangement joins TRBV11-2 to TRBJ2-2, with no clear D. Germline V CDR1 and CDR2: SGHAT, FQNNGV. Trimming pared 7 bases from V and 0 bases from J, leaving 12 bases between. The CDR3 sequence is 15 residues long. The DNA for the CDR3 is TGTGCCAGCACCAGCAAGACTGCGAACACCGGGGAGCTGTTTTTT. This gives the protein CASTSKTANTGELFF.

This clonotype was counted many times. The rearrangement joins TRBV11-3 to TRBJ1-6; D might be TRBD1 (5 bases). The V end was cut by 1 base, the J end by 14 bases, with 12 bases between. The CDR3 sequence is 13 residues long. Looked up from germline, CDR1 is SGHNT and CDR2 is YENEEA. This CDR3 is CASSLGRWGALHF. Written as DNA, the CDR3 is TGTGCCAGCAGCTTAGGGAGATGGGGGGCCCTCCACTTT.

This clonotype was counted ten times or more. J is TRBJ1-2 and V is TRBV4-2; 7 bases align to TRBD1. CDR1 is LGHNA, CDR2 YNFKEQ, per germline. V lost 4 bases to trimming and J lost 4 bases; unmatched junction nucleotides: 12. This CDR3 has 16 residues. CDR3: CASSPSLGQTPYGYTF. The DNA of the CDR3 is TGTGCCAGCAGCCCCTCATTGGGACAGACCCCCTATGGCTACACCTTC.

This clonotype has a count of ten or more. V gene TRBV20-1 combines with J gene TRBJ2-3, with D uncertain. The germline V and J ends were trimmed by 0 bases and 4 bases, with 17 bases remaining between them. Germline V gene lookup returns CDR1 DFQATT and CDR2 SNEGSKA (reference sequence). The CDR3 totals 16 residues. The CDR3: CSARDPRAVVSDTQYF. Written as DNA, the CDR3 is TGCAGTGCTAGAGATCCCCGGGCCGTAGTGTCAGATACGCAGTATTTT.

This clonotype came up a few times. V gene TRBV28 combines with J gene TRBJ1-2; D gene unclear. Trimming removed 5 bases from V and 4 bases from J, with 20 bases in between. Germline V gene data show CDR1 as MDHEN and CDR2 as SYDVKM. The CDR3 is 16 residues long. CDR3 nucleotide sequence: TGTGCCAGCAGTACCCCCCGAAAGGGCTTGGCCTATGGCTACACCTTC. It is translated as CASSTPRKGLAYGYTF.

This clonotype was found many times. The chain links TRBV10-3 to TRBJ1-1, with a weak D call TRBD1 (5 bases). Deletions cut 2 bases from V and 4 bases from J, with 14 bases between. CDR1 is ENHRY, CDR2 SYGVKD, per germline. There are 15 residues in the CDR3. The CDR3 sequence: CAISEPSGVGTEAFF. CDR3 nucleotide sequence: TGTGCCATCAGTGAGCCGTCGGGGGTGGGCACTGAAGCTTTCTTT.

This clonotype was seen ten or more times. The chain has TRBV20-1 and TRBJ2-3; either TRBD1 or TRBD2 may supply D (6 bases each). Trimming removed 2 bases at V and 1 base at J, with 13 bases between. This CDR3 is 15 amino acids long. Germline CDR1 reads DFQATT; CDR2 reads SNEGSKA (reference sequence). CDR3 sequence reads: CSARPGDWGTDTQYF. The CDR3 coding sequence is TGCAGTGCTAGACCAGGGGACTGGGGCACAGATACGCAGTATTTT.

This clonotype was found many times. J is TRBJ2-7 and V is TRBV20-1; 8 bases align to TRBD1. This CDR3 is built from 14 residues. Germline CDR1 is DFQATT and CDR2 is SNEGSKA (reference sequence). J was trimmed by 2 bases and V by 0 bases; bases with no gene match: 3. The CDR3 DNA reads TGCAGTGCTAGAGACAGGGGGCGTACCTACGAGCAGTACTTC. Protein sequence: CSARDRGRTYEQYF.

This clonotype was found many times. The J gene is TRBJ1-4, the V gene TRBV28, with D uncertain. This CDR3 region has 17 residues. V lost 4 bases to trimming and J lost 8 bases, with 23 bases between them. Germline V CDR1 and CDR2: MDHEN, SYDVKM. This CDR3 reads CASSSPGDTRSAEKLFF. The CDR3 region has the DNA TGTGCCAGCAGTTCTCCGGGAGATACCCGGTCGGCGGAAAAACTGTTTTTT. Based on the CDR3 plus reference TRBV28 and TRBJ1-4, the full variable domain is DVKVTQSSRYLVKRTGEKVFLECVQDMDHENMFWYRQDPGLGLRLIYFSYDVKMKEKGDIPEGYSVSREKKERFSLILESASTNQTSMYLCASSSPGDTRSAEKLFFGSGTQLSVL.

This clonotype has only a few counts. V and J are TRBV7-6 and TRBJ2-3; maybe TRBD2 (6 bases). The CDR3 sequence is 17 residues long. The ends were cut back, 5 bases at V and 1 base at J, with 19 bases in the middle. Germline CDR1 and CDR2: SGHVS and FNYEAQ. The CDR3 nucleotides are TGTGCCAGCAGCCCCCCCCCACTAGCACCTTGCACAGATACGCAGTATTTT. Its translation: CASSPPPLAPCTDTQYF.

The rearrangement uses TRBV7-8 and TRBJ1-5; D uncertain. The germline V gene has CDR1 SGHVS and CDR2 FQNEAQ. The CDR3 covers 13 residues. V shed 4 bases and J shed 9 bases, with 13 bases lying between them. CDR3 in amino acids: CASSYRAERPQHF. In DNA, the CDR3 is TGTGCCAGCAGCTACCGAGCGGAACGGCCCCAGCATTTT.

The V call is TRBV5-1, the J call TRBJ2-5, with TRBD1 matching over 7 bases. Germline V gene data show CDR1 as SGHRS and CDR2 as YFSETQ. The ends lost 3 bases at V and 0 bases at J; junction bases unmatched: 5. This CDR3 contains 15 residues. CDR3 protein: CASSYSGQDQETQYF. DNA for the CDR3: TGCGCCAGCAGCTACTCCGGACAGGACCAAGAGACCCAGTACTTC.

A few counts support this clonotype. The CDR3 region has the DNA TGCGCCAGCAGCTTACTGACTAGCGCGAGCTCCTACGAGCAGTACTTC. Amino acid sequence: CASSLLTSASSYEQYF. The J gene is TRBJ2-7, the V gene TRBV5-1, with 8 bases identical to TRBD2. The CDR3 has 16 residues. The J segment lost 0 bases and the V segment lost 2 bases, leaving 7 bases of the junction unmatched. Germline assignment: CDR1 SGHRS and CDR2 YFSETQ. Full variable domain (outside the CDR3, taken from reference TRBV5-1 and TRBJ2-7): KAGVTQTPRYLIKTRGQQVTLSCSPISGHRSVSWYQQTPGQGLQFLFEYFSETQRNKGNFPGRFSGRQFSNSRSEMNVSTLELGDSALYLCASSLLTSASSYEQYFGPGTRLTVT.

This clonotype was seen repeatedly, ten times or more. The chain couples TRBV25-1 to TRBJ1-5; D not certain. Trimming cost V 2 bases and J 7 bases, with 6 bases left between them. CDR3 size: 12 residues. Germline lookup yields CDR1 MGHDK and CDR2 SYGVNS. In DNA form, the CDR3 reads TGTGCCAGCAGTGAAGGGAACCAGCCCCAGCATTTT. Amino acids: CASSEGNQPQHF.

The rearrangement links TRBV20-1 to TRBJ2-4, with D tentatively TRBD1 (5 bases). Looked up from germline, CDR1 is DFQATT and CDR2 is SNEGSKA (reference sequence). The CDR3 is 15 residues long. Between the trimmed V and J ends, which lost 1 base and 0 bases, there was a span of 10 bases. CDR3: CSARVAGLAKNIQYF. For the CDR3, the DNA is TGCAGTGCTAGAGTGGCAGGGCTAGCCAAAAACATTCAGTACTTC.

In this sample, this clonotype turned up a few times. The chain couples TRBV7-2 to TRBJ2-7; D is unclear. The CDR3 runs to 15 residues. The germline CDR1 and CDR2 sequences are SGHTA and FQGNSA. Trimming pared 2 bases from V and 3 bases from J, leaving 14 bases between. The chain's CDR3 is CASSLSVQVGYEQYF. The CDR3 DNA follows: TGTGCCAGCAGCTTAAGTGTCCAGGTGGGCTACGAGCAGTACTTC.

This chain uses TRBV2 with TRBJ2-1, with 10 bases that match TRBD2. This CDR3 is 18 amino acids long. Germline CDR1 SNHLY, CDR2 FYNNEI. After removal of 6 bases from V and 7 bases from J, the junction contained 18 bases not matched to a gene. CDR3 region: CASRQEMAGLAALNEQFF. The CDR3 coding sequence is TGTGCCAGCAGGCAAGAAATGGCCGGACTAGCGGCCCTGAATGAGCAGTTCTTC. Supplemented by reference TRBV2 and TRBJ2-1, the full variable domain reads EPEVTQTPSHQVTQMGQEVILRCVPISNHLYFYWYRQILGQKVEFLVSFYNNEISEKSEIFDDQFSVERPDGSNFTLKIRSTKLEDSAMYFCASRQEMAGLAALNEQFFGPGTRLTVL.

This clonotype has a handful of counts. V usage is TRBV24-1 and J usage is TRBJ2-5, with D perhaps matching TRBD1 or TRBD2 (5 bases each). V was trimmed by 2 bases and J by 2 bases, leaving 17 bases between them. The germline CDR1 and CDR2 sequences are KGHDR and SFDVKD. The CDR3 length is 17 residues. The CDR3 is CATSDSSPSGLQETQYF. DNA of the CDR3: TGTGCCACCAGTGATTCGTCTCCATCGGGGCTGCAAGAGACCCAGTACTTC.